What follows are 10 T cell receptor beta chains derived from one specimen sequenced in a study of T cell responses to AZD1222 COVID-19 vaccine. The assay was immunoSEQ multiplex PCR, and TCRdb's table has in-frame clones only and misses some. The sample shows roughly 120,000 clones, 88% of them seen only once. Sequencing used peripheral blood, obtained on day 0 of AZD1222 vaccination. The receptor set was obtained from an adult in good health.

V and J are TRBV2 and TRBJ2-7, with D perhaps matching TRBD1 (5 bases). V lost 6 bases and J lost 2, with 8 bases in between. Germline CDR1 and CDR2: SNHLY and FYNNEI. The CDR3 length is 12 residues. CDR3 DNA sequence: TGTGCCAGCAGACCAGGGACCTACGAGCAGTACTTC. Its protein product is CASRPGTYEQYF.

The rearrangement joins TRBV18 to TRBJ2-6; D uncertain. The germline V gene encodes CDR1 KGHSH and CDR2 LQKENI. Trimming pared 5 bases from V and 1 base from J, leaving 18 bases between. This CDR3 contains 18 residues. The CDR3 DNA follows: TGTGCCAGCTCAGAAAATGGGGAAGTGGGATCTGGGGCCAACGTCCTGACTTTC. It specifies CASSENGEVGSGANVLTF. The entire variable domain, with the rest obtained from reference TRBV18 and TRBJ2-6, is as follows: NAGVMQNPRHLVRRRGQEARLRCSPMKGHSHVYWYRQLPEEGLKFMVYLQKENIIDESGMPKERFSAEFPKEGPSILRIQQVVRGDSAAYFCASSENGEVGSGANVLTFGAGSRLTVL.

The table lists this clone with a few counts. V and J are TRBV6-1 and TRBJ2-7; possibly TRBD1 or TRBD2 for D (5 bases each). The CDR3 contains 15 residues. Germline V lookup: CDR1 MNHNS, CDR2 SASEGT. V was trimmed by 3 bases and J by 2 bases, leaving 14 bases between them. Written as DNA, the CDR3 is TGTGCCAGCAGTGATGAGGGGATAGGGCCCTACGAGCAGTACTTC. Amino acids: CASSDEGIGPYEQYF.

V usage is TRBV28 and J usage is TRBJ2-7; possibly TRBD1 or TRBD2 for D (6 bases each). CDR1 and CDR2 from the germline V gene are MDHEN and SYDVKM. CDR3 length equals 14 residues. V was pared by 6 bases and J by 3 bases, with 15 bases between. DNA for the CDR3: TGTGCCAGCAGGCCGGTAGGAGGGGGCTACGAGCAGTACTTC. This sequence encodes CASRPVGGGYEQYF.

The CDR3 sequence is CASNPQGTSGRASSYNEQFF. The CDR3 nucleotides are TGCGCCAGCAATCCGCAGGGAACTAGCGGGAGGGCAAGCTCCTACAATGAGCAGTTCTTC. J is TRBJ2-1 and V is TRBV5-1, with TRBD2 identical over 13 bases. V shed 6 bases, J shed 0 bases, and the junction held 15 bases outside the gene matches. Germline assignment: CDR1 SGHRS and CDR2 YFSETQ. The CDR3 spans 20 residues.

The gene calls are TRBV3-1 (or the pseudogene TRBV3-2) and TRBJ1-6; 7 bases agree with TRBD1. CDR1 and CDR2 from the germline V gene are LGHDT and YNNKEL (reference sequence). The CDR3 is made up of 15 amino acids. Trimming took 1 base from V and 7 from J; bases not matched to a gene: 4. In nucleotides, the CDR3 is TGTGCCAGCAGCCAAGGGGACAGAAACAATTCACCCCTCCACTTT. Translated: CASSQGDRNNSPLHF.

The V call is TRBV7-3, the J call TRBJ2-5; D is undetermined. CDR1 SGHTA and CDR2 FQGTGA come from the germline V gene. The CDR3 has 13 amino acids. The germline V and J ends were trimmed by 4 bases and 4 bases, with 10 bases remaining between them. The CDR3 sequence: CASSSSSGETQYF. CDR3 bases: TGTGCCAGCAGCTCCTCCAGTGGAGAGACCCAGTACTTC.

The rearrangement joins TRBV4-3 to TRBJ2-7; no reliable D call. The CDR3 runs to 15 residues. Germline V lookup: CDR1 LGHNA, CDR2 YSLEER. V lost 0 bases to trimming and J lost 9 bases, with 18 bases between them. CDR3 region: CASSQDSLSGAVQYF. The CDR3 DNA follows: TGCGCCAGCAGCCAAGATTCGCTAAGTGGCGCAGTGCAGTACTTC.

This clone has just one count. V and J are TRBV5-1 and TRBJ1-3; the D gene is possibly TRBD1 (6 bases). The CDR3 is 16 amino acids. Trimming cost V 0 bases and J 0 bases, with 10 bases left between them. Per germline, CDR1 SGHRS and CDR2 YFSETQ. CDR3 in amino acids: CASSLGQAASGNTIYF. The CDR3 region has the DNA TGCGCCAGCAGCTTGGGACAGGCCGCCTCTGGAAACACCATATATTTT.

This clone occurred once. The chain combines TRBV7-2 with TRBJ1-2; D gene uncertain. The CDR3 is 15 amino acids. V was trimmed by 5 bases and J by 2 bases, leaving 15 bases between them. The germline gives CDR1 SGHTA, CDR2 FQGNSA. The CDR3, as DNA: TGTGCCAGCAGCACTTACAGCACACTCAACTATGGCTACACCTTC. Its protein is CASSTYSTLNYGYTF.